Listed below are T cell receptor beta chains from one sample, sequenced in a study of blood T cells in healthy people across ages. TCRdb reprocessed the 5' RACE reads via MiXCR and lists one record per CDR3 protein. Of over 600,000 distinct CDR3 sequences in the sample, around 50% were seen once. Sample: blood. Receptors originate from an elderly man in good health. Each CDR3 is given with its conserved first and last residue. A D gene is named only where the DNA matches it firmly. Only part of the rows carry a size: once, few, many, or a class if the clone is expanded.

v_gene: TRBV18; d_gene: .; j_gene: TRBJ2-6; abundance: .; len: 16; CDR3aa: CAGSLDGGSGANVLTF; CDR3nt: TGTGCCGGCTCACTGGACGGCGGCTCTGGGGCCAACGTCCTGACTTTC
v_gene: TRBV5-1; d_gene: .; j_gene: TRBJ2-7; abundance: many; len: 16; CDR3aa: CASSLFGGESSYEQYF; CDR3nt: TGCGCCAGCAGCTTGTTCGGCGGGGAGAGCTCCTACGAGCAGTACTTC
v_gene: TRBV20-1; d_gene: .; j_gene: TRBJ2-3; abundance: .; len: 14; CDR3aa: CSARDLRGADTQYF; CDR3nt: TGCAGTGCTAGAGATCTTAGGGGCGCAGATACGCAGTATTTT
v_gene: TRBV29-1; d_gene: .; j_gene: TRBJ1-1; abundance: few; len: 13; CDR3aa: CSVDWGVNTEAFF; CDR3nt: TGCAGCGTTGATTGGGGCGTGAACACTGAAGCTTTCTTT
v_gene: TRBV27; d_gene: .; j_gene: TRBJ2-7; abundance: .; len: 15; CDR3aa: CASSCRDCVDDEQYF; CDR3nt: TGTGCCAGCAGTTGTCGCGACTGCGTGGACGACGAGCAGTACTTC
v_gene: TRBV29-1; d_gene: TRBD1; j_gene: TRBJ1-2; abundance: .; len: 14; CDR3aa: CSVEPETGHYGYTF; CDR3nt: TGCAGCGTCGAACCCGAGACAGGGCACTATGGCTACACCTTC
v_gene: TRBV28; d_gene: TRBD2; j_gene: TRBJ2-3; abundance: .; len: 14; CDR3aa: CASRTAGEGDTQYF; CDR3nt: TGTGCCAGCAGGACAGCGGGAGAAGGTGATACGCAGTATTTT
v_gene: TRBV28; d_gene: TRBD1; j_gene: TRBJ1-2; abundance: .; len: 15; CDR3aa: CASSSPSQGGYGYTF; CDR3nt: TGTGCCAGCAGTTCCCCGAGCCAGGGGGGCTATGGCTACACCTTC
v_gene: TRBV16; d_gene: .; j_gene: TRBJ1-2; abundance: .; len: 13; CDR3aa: CASSYRVDYGYTF; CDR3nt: TGTGCCAGCAGCTACAGGGTGGACTATGGCTACACCTTC
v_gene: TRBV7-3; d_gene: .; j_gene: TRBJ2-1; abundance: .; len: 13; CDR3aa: CAGSLGVGQGQFF; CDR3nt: TGTGCCGGCAGCTTGGGGGTTGGGCAAGGGCAGTTCTTC